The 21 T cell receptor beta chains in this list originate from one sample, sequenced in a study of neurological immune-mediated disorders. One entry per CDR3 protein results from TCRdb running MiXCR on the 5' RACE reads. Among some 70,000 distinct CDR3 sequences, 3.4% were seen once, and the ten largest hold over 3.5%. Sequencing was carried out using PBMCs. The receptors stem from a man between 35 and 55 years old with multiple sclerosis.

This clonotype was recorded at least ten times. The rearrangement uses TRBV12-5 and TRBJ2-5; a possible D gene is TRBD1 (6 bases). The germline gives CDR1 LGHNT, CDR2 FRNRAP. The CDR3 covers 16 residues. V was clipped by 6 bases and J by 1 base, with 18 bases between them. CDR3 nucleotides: TGTGCTAGTGGAAACGTCTGGGACAACCGCCAAGAGACCCAGTACTTC. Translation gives CASGNVWDNRQETQYF.

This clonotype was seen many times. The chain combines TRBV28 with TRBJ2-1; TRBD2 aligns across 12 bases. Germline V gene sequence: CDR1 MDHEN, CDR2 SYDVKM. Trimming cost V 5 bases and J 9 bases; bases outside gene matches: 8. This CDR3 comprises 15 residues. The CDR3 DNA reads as TGTGCCAGCAGTAGACCTAGCGGGAGGGTGGCTGAGCAGTTCTTC. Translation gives CASSRPSGRVAEQFF.

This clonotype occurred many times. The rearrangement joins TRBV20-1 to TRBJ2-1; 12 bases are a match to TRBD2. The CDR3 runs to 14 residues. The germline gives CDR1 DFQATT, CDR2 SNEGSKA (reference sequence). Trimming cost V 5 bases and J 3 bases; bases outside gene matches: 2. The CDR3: CSAGGLAGYNEQFF. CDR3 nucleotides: TGCAGTGCTGGGGGACTAGCGGGCTACAATGAGCAGTTCTTC.

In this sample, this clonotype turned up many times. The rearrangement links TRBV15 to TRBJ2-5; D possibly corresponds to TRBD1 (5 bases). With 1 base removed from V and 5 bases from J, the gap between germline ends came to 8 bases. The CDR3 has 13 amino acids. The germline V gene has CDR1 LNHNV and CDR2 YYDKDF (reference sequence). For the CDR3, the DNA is TGTGCCACCAGCAGAGCCAGGGTGGAGACCCAGTACTTC. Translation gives CATSRARVETQYF.

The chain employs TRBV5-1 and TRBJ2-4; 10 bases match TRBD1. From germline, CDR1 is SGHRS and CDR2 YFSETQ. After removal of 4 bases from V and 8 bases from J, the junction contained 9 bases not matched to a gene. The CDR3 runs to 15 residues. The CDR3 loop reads CASSEQGTGDDIQYF. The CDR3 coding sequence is TGCGCCAGCAGCGAGCAAGGGACAGGGGACGACATTCAGTACTTC.

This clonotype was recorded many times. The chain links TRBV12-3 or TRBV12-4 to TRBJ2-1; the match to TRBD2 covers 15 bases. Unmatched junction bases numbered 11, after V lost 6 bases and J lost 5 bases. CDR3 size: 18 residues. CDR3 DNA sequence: TGTGCCAGCAGCTTGACCCCCGGGACTAGCGGGGGGCACAATGAGCAGTTCTTC. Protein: CASSLTPGTSGGHNEQFF.

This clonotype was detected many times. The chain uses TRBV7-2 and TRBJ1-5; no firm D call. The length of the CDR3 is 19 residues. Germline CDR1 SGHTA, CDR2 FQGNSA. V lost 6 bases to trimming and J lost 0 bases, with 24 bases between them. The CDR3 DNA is TGTGCCAGCAGTCATCCGGCAGACAAGTTCTCCTATAGCAATCAGCCCCAGCATTTT. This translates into CASSHPADKFSYSNQPQHF. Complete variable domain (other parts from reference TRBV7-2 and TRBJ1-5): GAGVSQSPSNKVTEKGKDVELRCDPISGHTALYWYRQSLGQGLEFLIYFQGNSAPDKSGLPSDRFSAERTGGSVSTLTIQRTQQEDSAVYLCASSHPADKFSYSNQPQHFGDGTRLSIL.

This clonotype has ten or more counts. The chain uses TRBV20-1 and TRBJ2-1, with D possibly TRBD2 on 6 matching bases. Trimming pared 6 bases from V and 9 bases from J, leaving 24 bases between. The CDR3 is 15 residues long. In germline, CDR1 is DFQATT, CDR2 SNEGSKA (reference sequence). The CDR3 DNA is TGCAGTGCATTTACAGGACTGGCCCGGGGGTCTGAGCAGTTCTTC. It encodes CSAFTGLARGSEQFF.

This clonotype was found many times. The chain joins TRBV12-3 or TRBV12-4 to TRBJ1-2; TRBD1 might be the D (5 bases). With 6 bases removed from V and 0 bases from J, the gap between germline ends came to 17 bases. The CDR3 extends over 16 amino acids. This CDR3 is CASSRPSTAANYGYTF. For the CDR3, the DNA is TGTGCCAGCAGCCGCCCCTCGACAGCAGCTAACTATGGCTACACCTTC.

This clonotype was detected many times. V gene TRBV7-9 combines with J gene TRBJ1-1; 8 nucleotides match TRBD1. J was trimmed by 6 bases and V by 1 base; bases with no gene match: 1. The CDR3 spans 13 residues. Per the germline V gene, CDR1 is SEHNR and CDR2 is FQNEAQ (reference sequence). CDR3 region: CASSLETGAEAFF. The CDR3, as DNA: TGTGCCAGCAGCTTAGAGACAGGGGCTGAAGCTTTCTTT.

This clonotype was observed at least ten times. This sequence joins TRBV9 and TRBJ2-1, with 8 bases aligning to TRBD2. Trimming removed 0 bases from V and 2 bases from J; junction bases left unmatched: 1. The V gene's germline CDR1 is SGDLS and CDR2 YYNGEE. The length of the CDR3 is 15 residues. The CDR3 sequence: CASSVAGGPYNEQFF. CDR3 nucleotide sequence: TGTGCCAGCAGCGTAGCGGGAGGGCCCTACAATGAGCAGTTCTTC. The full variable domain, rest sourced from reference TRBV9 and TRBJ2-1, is DSGVTQTPKHLITATGQRVTLRCSPRSGDLSVYWYQQSLDQGLQFLIQYYNGEERAKGNILERFSAQQFPDLHSELNLSSLELGDSALYFCASSVAGGPYNEQFFGPGTRLTVL.

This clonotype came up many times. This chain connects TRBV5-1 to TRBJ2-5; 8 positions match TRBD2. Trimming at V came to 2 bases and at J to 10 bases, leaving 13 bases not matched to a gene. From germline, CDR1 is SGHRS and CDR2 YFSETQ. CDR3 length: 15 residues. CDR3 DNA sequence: TGCGCCAGCAGCTTATACGCGGGGGGACTCAAGAGCCAGTACTTC. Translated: CASSLYAGGLKSQYF.

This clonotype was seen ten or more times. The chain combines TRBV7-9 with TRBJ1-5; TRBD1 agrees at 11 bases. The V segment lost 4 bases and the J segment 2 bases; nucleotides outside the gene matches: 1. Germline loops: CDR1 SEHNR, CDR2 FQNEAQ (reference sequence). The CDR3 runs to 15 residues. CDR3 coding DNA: TGTGCCAGCAGCTCGGGACAGGGGGGCAATCAGCCCCAGCATTTT. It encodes CASSSGQGGNQPQHF. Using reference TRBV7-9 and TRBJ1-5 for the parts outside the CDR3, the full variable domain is DTGVSQNPRHKITKRGQNVTFRCDPISEHNRLYWYRQTLGQGPEFLTYFQNEAQLEKSRLLSDRFSAERPKGSFSTLEIQRTEQGDSAMYLCASSSGQGGNQPQHFGDGTRLSIL.

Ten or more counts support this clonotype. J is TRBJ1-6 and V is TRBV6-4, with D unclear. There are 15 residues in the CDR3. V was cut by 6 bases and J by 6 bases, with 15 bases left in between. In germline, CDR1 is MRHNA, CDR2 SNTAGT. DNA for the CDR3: TGTGCCAGCAGAGGCTTGGGTGGCAGTAATTCACCCCTCCACTTT. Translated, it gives CASRGLGGSNSPLHF.

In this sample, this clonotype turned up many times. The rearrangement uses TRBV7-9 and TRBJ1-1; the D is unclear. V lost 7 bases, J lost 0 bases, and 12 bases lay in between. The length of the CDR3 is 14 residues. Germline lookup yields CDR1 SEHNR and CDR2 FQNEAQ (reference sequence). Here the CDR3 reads CASNSGGMNTEAFF. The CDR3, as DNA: TGTGCCAGCAACTCGGGAGGAATGAACACTGAAGCTTTCTTT.

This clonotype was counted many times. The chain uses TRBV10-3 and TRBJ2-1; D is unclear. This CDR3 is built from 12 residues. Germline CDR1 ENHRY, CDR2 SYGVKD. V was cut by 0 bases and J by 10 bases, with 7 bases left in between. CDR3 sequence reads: CAISESSIEQFF. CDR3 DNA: TGTGCCATCAGTGAGTCCTCAATCGAGCAGTTCTTC.

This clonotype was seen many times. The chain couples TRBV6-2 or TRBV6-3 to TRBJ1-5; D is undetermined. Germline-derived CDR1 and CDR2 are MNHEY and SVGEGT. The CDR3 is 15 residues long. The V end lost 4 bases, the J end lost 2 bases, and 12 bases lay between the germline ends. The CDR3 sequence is CASSLLGLGNQPQHF. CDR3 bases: TGTGCCAGCAGTTTACTCGGATTGGGCAATCAGCCCCAGCATTTT.

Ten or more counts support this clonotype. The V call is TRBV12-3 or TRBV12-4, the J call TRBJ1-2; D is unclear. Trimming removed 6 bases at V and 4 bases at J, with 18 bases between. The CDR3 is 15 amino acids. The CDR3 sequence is CASSRIPATRYGYTF. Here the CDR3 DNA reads TGTGCCAGCAGCCGAATACCCGCCACACGCTATGGCTACACCTTC.

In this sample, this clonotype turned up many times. The CDR3 region has the DNA TGTGCCAGCAGTCTGGGACAGGCCCTCTACACCGGGGAGCTGTTTTTT. Its protein product is CASSLGQALYTGELFF. This sequence joins TRBV12-3 or TRBV12-4 and TRBJ2-2; 8 bases match TRBD1. Germline trimming cut 5 bases from V and 3 bases from J; bases unmatched to any gene: 8. The CDR3 contains 16 residues.

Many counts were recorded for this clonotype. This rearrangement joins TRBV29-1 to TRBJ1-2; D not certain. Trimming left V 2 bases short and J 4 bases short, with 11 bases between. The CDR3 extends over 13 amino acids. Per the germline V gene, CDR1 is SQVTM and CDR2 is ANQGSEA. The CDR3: CSVELLGSYGYTF. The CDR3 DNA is TGCAGCGTTGAACTTCTGGGGTCCTATGGCTACACCTTC.

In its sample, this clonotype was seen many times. The CDR3 reads CASSLQTGSNQPQHF. The CDR3 nucleotides read TGCGCCAGCAGCTTGCAGACAGGGAGCAATCAGCCCCAGCATTTT. The V gene is TRBV5-1, the J gene TRBJ1-5, with TRBD1 matching 7 bases. Germline V gives CDR1 SGHRS, CDR2 YFSETQ. This CDR3 has 15 amino acids. J gave up 1 base and V 1 base, and 2 bases lay outside the gene matches.